Sequencing of this T cell receptor (beta chain) was carried out in a study of memory CD4+ T cells and cytomegalovirus serostatus. V was clipped by 2 bases and J by 4 bases; unmatched bases: 3. In germline, CDR1 is GTSNPN, CDR2 SVGIG (reference sequence). The CDR3 covers 13 residues. Only in-frame clones appear in the TCRdb table, and some are missing; sequencing was by immunoSEQ multiplex PCR. The sample lists under 55,000 clones; under 80% were seen once. The sort gate was single viable CD3+CD4+CD8-CD45RO+ cells for memory CD4+ T cells. Total CD4+ T cells were enriched by CD4 positive selection. General study points: About 40% of the roughly 150 known CMV-associated TCRbeta sequences appeared in CD4+ memory.

As for this clone: Its antigen is unidentified.

The receptor was isolated from an adult in good health and CMV-seronegative. Material: memory CD4+ T cells from blood. The rearrangement uses TRBV30 and TRBJ2-5; 8 positions match TRBD2. In DNA, the CDR3 is TGTGCCTGGAGTAAACGGGGGGGAGAGACCCAGTACTTC. This translates into CAWSKRGGETQYF.